This TCR beta chain emerged from a study of identical twins. CDR3 length equals 14 residues. Germline lookup yields CDR1 SGHRS and CDR2 YFSETQ. With V trimmed by 5 bases and J by 5 bases, 7 bases remained unmatched. Unique molecular identifiers were in the cDNA, with template-switch universal primer binding. TCRdb reanalysed the 5' RACE reads using MiXCR and keeps one entry per CDR3 protein. Altogether 700,000 or so distinct CDR3 sequences are present, 8% to 9% being singletons, with the ten largest covering roughly 0.9%. The same specimen was also included in a second study, on yellow fever vaccine responses in identical twins. That paper adds: Twins' vaccine T cell responses reportedly seemed partly convergent and partly personalized.

V usage is TRBV5-1 and J usage is TRBJ1-5; TRBD1 aligns across 7 bases. The sequencing input was PBMCs. The TCR was taken from a woman between 18 and 30 years old in good health. The CDR3 here is CASSKTGRDQPQHF. The CDR3 DNA reads TGCGCCAGCAGTAAGACAGGGAGAGATCAGCCCCAGCATTTT. The entire variable domain, with the rest obtained from reference TRBV5-1 and TRBJ1-5, is as follows: KAGVTQTPRYLIKTRGQQVTLSCSPISGHRSVSWYQQTPGQGLQFLFEYFSETQRNKGNFPGRFSGRQFSNSRSEMNVSTLELGDSALYLCASSKTGRDQPQHFGDGTRLSIL.